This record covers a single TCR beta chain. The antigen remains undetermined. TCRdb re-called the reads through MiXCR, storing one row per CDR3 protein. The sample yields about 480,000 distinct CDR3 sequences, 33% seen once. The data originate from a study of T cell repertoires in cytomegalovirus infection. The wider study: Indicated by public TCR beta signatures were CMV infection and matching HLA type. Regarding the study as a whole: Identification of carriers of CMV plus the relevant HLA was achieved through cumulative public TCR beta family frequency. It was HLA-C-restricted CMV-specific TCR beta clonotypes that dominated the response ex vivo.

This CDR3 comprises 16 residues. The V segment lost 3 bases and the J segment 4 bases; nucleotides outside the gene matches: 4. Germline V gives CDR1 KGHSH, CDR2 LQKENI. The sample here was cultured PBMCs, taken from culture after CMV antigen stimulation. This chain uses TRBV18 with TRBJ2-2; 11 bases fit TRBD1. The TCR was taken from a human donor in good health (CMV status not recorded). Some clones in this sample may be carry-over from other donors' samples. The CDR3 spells CASSPPGQGATGELFF. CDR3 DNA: TGTGCCAGCTCACCGCCCGGACAGGGGGCCACCGGGGAGCTGTTTTTT.